Following are 2 T cell receptor beta chains from one sample sequenced in a study of blood T cell repertoires in COVID-19. Assay used: immunoSEQ multiplex PCR; TCRdb lists only in-frame clones, some missing. Of roughly 250,000 clones in the sample, roughly 80% were seen once. Sequenced input: peripheral blood. These receptors were obtained from a woman in her sixties with active or convalescent COVID-19.

The chain combines TRBV15 with TRBJ2-7; no definite D call. Trimming took off 1 base at V and 11 bases at J, with 12 bases between the two ends. The germline V gene encodes CDR1 LNHNV and CDR2 YYDKDF (reference sequence). The CDR3 has 12 amino acids. CDR3 DNA sequence: TGTGCCACCAGCAGAGGTCCGGGTGAGAAGTACTTC. Protein product: CATSRGPGEKYF.

The J gene is TRBJ1-1, the V gene TRBV29-1; no clear D. The CDR3 totals 13 residues. Per the germline V gene, CDR1 is SQVTM and CDR2 is ANQGSEA. Trimming removed 0 bases at V and 11 bases at J, with 16 bases between. In DNA form, the CDR3 reads TGCAGCGTTGAAGATGTAAGGGCCTCGGGGGCTTTCTTT. Its translation is CSVEDVRASGAFF.